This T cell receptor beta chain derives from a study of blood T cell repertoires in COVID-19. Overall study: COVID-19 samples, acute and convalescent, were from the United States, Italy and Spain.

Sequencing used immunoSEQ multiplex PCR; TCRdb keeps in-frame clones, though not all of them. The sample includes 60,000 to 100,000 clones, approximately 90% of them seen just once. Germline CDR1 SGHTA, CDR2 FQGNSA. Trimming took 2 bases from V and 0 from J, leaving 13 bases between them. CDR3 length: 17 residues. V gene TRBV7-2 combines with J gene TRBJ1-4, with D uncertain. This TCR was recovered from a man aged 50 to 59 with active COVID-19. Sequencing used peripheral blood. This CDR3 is CASSLNPPGATNEKLFF. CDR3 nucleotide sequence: TGTGCCAGCAGCTTAAACCCGCCAGGTGCAACTAATGAAAAACTGTTTTTT.